This T cell receptor (beta chain) was profiled in a study of cytomegalovirus exposure and HLA in healthy donors. Overall study findings and caveats: Researchers catalogued 150 or so TCR beta chains as cytomegalovirus-associated.

Profiling relied on immunoSEQ multiplex PCR, and the TCRdb table lists in-frame clones only, not all of them. The profile shows some 150,000 clones, 80% to 90% of them singletons. About this clone itself: Its antigen remains unknown.

Germline V CDR1 and CDR2: SEHNR, FQNEAQ (reference sequence). V shed 3 bases, J shed 9 bases, and the junction held 13 bases outside the gene matches. The CDR3 is 16 amino acids. Sequencing used PBMCs. J is TRBJ2-1 and V is TRBV7-9; 8 bases fit TRBD2. The receptor comes from a young man in good health and CMV-seropositive. The CDR3 nucleotides read TGTGCCAGCAGCTTCGTACCGGGACTAGTAATTGGTGAGCAGTTCTTC. Translated, it gives CASSFVPGLVIGEQFF. Complete variable domain (other parts from reference TRBV7-9 and TRBJ2-1): DTGVSQNPRHKITKRGQNVTFRCDPISEHNRLYWYRQTLGQGPEFLTYFQNEAQLEKSRLLSDRFSAERPKGSFSTLEIQRTEQGDSAMYLCASSFVPGLVIGEQFFGPGTRLTVL.